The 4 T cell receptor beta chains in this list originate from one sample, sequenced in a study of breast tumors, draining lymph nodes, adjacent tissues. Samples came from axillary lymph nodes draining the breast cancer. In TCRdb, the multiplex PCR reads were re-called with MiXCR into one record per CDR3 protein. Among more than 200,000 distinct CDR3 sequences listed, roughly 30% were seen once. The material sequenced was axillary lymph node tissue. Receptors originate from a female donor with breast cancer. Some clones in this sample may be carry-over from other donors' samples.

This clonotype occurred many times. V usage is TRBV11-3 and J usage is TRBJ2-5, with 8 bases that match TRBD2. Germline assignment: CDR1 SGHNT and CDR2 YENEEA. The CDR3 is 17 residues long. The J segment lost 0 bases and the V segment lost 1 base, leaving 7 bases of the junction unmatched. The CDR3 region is CASSLGGASGYQETQYF. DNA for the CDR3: TGTGCCAGCAGCTTAGGGGGGGCTAGCGGGTACCAAGAGACCCAGTACTTC.

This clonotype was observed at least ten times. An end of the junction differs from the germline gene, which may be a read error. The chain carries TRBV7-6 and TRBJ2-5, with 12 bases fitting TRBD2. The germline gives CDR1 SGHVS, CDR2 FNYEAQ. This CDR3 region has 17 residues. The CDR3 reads CASSLSPGLAGQEPQYF. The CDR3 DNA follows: TGTGCCAGCAGCTTATCACCGGGACTAGCGGGTCAAGAGCCCCAGTACTTC.

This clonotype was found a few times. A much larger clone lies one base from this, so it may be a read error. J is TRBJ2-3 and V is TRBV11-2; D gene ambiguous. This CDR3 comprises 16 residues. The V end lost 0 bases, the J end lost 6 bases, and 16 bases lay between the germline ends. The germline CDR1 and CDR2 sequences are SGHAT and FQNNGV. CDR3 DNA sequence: TGTGCCAGCAGCTTAGATAGTTCGGCGCGTCTCGATACGCAGTATTTT. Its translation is CASSLDSSARLDTQYF.

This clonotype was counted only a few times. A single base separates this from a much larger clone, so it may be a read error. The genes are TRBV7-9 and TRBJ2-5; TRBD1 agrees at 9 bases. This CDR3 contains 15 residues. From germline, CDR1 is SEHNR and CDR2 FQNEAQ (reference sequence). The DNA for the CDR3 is TGTGCCAGCAGCTTAGGGGACAGGGATGGGGAGACCCAGCACTTC. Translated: CASSLGDRDGETQHF.